One and the same sample provided the 31 T cell receptor beta chains below, sequenced in a study of immune evolution from preneoplasia to lung adenocarcinoma. TCRdb's copy holds only in-frame clones and misses some; the assay was immunoSEQ multiplex PCR. The sample includes about 14,000 clones, approximately 78% of them seen just once. Sequenced material: FFPE minimally invasive lung adenocarcinoma tissue. Receptors were obtained from a person aged 65 to 85 with lung adenocarcinoma.

In this sample, this clone turned up a few times. The chain combines TRBV5-1 with TRBJ2-3, with a tentative D call TRBD2 (6 bases). In germline, CDR1 is SGHRS, CDR2 YFSETQ. The CDR3 contains 14 residues. Trimming shortened V by 0 bases and J by 6 bases, and 11 bases separated the two germline ends. Written as DNA, the CDR3 is TGCGCCAGCAGCTTGGACGGGGGATTGGATACGCAGTATTTT. Residues: CASSLDGGLDTQYF.

The V call is TRBV9, the J call TRBJ2-1, with TRBD2 identical over 11 bases. Per the germline V gene, CDR1 is SGDLS and CDR2 is YYNGEE. CDR3 length: 16 amino acids. V lost 4 bases, J lost 10 bases, and 13 bases stayed unmatched. The DNA of the CDR3 is TGTGCCAGCAGCCCACGGCTAGCGGGAGGAGTAGACGAGCAGTTCTTC. Translation gives CASSPRLAGGVDEQFF. The whole variable domain, remainder taken from reference TRBV9 and TRBJ2-1, is DSGVTQTPKHLITATGQRVTLRCSPRSGDLSVYWYQQSLDQGLQFLIQYYNGEERAKGNILERFSAQQFPDLHSELNLSSLELGDSALYFCASSPRLAGGVDEQFFGPGTRLTVL.

This chain joins TRBV4-1 and TRBJ1-4, with 9 bases identical to TRBD1. J lost 8 bases, V lost 4 bases, and 8 bases had no gene match. CDR3 length equals 15 residues. Germline lookup yields CDR1 MGHRA and CDR2 YSYEKL. The CDR3 loop is CASSRAGQGTEKLFF. The CDR3 region has the DNA TGCGCCAGCAGCCGAGCGGGACAGGGTACCGAAAAACTGTTTTTT.

CDR3 protein: CASSEALNSNEKLFF. The DNA for the CDR3 is TGTGCCAGCAGTGAAGCTCTCAACAGTAATGAAAAACTGTTTTTT. The chain joins TRBV6-1 to TRBJ1-4; D remains unclear. Germline values: CDR1 MNHNS, CDR2 SASEGT. Trimming cost V 0 bases and J 4 bases, with 9 bases left between them. CDR3 size: 15 residues.

The gene calls are TRBV28 and TRBJ2-5; D gene uncertain. Matching the DNA end better, TRBJ2-7 makes the J call doubtful. Germline CDR1 is MDHEN and CDR2 is SYDVKM. The CDR3 covers 15 residues. The CDR3 nucleotides read TGTGCCAGCAGTTGGGCCCGGAACAGCCCCTACGAGCAGTACTTC. It specifies CASSWARNSPYEQYF.

The V gene is TRBV27, the J gene TRBJ1-2, with D tentatively TRBD1 (6 bases). Germline V gene data show CDR1 as MNHEY and CDR2 as SMNVEV (reference sequence). Trimming took 5 bases from V and 6 from J, leaving 19 bases between them. This CDR3 is 15 amino acids long. The CDR3 DNA is TGTGCCAGCAGTAGAACCGGGACAATCATACATGGCTACACCTTC. Residues: CASSRTGTIIHGYTF.

The rearrangement uses TRBV10-2 and TRBJ1-1; D unresolved. CDR1 and CDR2 (germline): WSHSY, SAAADI. Trimming took off 4 bases at V and 1 base at J, with 13 bases between the two ends. The CDR3 is made up of 15 amino acids. CDR3 residues: CASSAWASRNTEAFF. The DNA of the CDR3 is TGCGCCAGCAGTGCATGGGCGAGTAGGAACACTGAAGCTTTCTTT.

The chain employs TRBV7-6 and TRBJ1-3; no firm D call. This CDR3 is 15 amino acids long. Per germline, CDR1 SGHVS and CDR2 FNYEAQ. Trimming left V 3 bases short and J 0 bases short, with 9 bases between. CDR3 DNA sequence: TGTGCCAGCAGCTTGGGTGACAACTCTGGAAACACCATATATTTT. It encodes CASSLGDNSGNTIYF.

The chain carries TRBV7-9 and TRBJ1-4; D is uncertain. Germline V CDR1 and CDR2: SEHNR, FQNEAQ (reference sequence). The CDR3 is 14 residues long. Trimming cost V 5 bases and J 6 bases, with 13 bases left between them. In nucleotides, the CDR3 is TGTGCCAGCAGCCGCGGAACCGATGATGAAAAACTGTTTTTT. Translating it yields CASSRGTDDEKLFF.

V gene TRBV19 combines with J gene TRBJ2-1; D remains ambiguous. With 5 bases removed from V and 0 bases from J, the gap between germline ends came to 11 bases. In germline, CDR1 is LNHDA, CDR2 SQIVND (reference sequence). CDR3 size: 15 residues. The CDR3 reads CASSPLGSSYNEQFF. CDR3 DNA: TGTGCCAGTAGTCCACTCGGTAGCTCCTACAATGAGCAGTTCTTC.

The V gene is TRBV19, the J gene TRBJ1-3, with TRBD1 as a possible D gene (6 bases). Germline CDR1 is LNHDA and CDR2 is SQIVND (reference sequence). V lost 6 bases and J 0 bases, leaving 12 bases between the germline ends. The length of the CDR3 is 15 residues. The CDR3, as DNA: TGTGCCAGTAGGGGACAACGAGACTCTGGAAACACCATATATTTT. The encoded protein is CASRGQRDSGNTIYF. The variable domain in full, with the rest retrieved from reference TRBV19 and TRBJ1-3, is DGGITQSPKYLFRKEGQNVTLSCEQNLNHDAMYWYRQDPGQGLRLIYYSQIVNDFQKGDIAEGYSVSREKKESFPLTVTSAQKNPTAFYLCASRGQRDSGNTIYFGEGSWLTVV.

V and J are TRBV7-3 and TRBJ2-6; possible D gene TRBD1, 5 bases. CDR3 length equals 15 residues. Trimming shortened V by 5 bases and J by 0 bases, and 8 bases separated the two germline ends. Germline assignment: CDR1 SGHTA and CDR2 FQGTGA. The CDR3 here is CASSGRASGANVLTF. CDR3 coding DNA: TGTGCCAGCAGCGGCAGGGCCTCTGGGGCCAACGTCCTGACTTTC.

By proportion, this clone is medium-sized (0.01 to 0.1%). The rearrangement joins TRBV6-1 to TRBJ1-3, with D perhaps matching TRBD1 (5 bases). The CDR3 is 18 residues long. Germline V lookup: CDR1 MNHNS, CDR2 SASEGT. Trimming took off 3 bases at V and 0 bases at J, with 18 bases between the two ends. The CDR3 here is CASSEDSGGTYSGNTIYF. The CDR3 DNA follows: TGTGCCAGCAGTGAGGATTCGGGCGGGACCTACTCTGGAAACACCATATATTTT.

The chain is built from TRBV6-6 and TRBJ1-1; 7 nucleotides agree with TRBD1. Per germline, CDR1 MNHNY and CDR2 SVGAGI (reference sequence). The V segment lost 2 bases and the J segment 1 base; nucleotides outside the gene matches: 4. This CDR3 region has 15 residues. The CDR3 nucleotides are TGTGCCAGCAGTTACCCGGGACAGAAGAACACTGAAGCTTTCTTT. Amino acid sequence: CASSYPGQKNTEAFF.

The V call is TRBV6-5, the J call TRBJ2-2; D unclear. CDR1 and CDR2 (germline): MNHEY, SVGAGI. V lost 4 bases and J lost 6, with 15 bases in between. The CDR3 consists of 15 residues. CDR3 nucleotide sequence: TGTGCCAGCAGTTTTCGGGCCCAGTGGGCCGGGGAGCTGTTTTTT. Residues: CASSFRAQWAGELFF.

This chain connects TRBV30 to TRBJ1-6, with no clear D. Germline V gives CDR1 GTSNPN, CDR2 SVGIG (reference sequence). V gave up 2 bases and J gave up 11 bases, with 7 bases separating them. The CDR3 is 11 residues long. The DNA for the CDR3 is TGTGCCTGGAGTACGGGAGCACCCCTCCACTTT. This gives the protein CAWSTGAPLHF.

V is TRBV27 and J is TRBJ2-7; the match to TRBD1 covers 7 bases. The V and J ends lost 7 bases and 5 bases, in that order; junction bases with no gene match: 5. The CDR3 spans 12 residues. The V gene's germline CDR1 is MNHEY and CDR2 SMNVEV (reference sequence). The CDR3 here is CASKQGNDEQYF. The CDR3 DNA reads as TGTGCCAGCAAACAGGGGAACGACGAGCAGTACTTC.

This clone was recorded a few times. This chain uses TRBV7-8 with TRBJ1-4, with D tentatively TRBD1 (5 bases). The CDR3 length is 12 residues. Deletions cut 5 bases from V and 11 bases from J, with 12 bases between. Germline values: CDR1 SGHVS, CDR2 FQNEAQ. The CDR3 bases are TGTGCCAGCAGCCCAGTCGGGGGGAAACTGTTTTTT. This encodes CASSPVGGKLFF.

The chain has TRBV4-1 and TRBJ1-2; D ambiguous. Per the germline V gene, CDR1 is MGHRA and CDR2 is YSYEKL. Trimming removed 2 bases from V and 8 bases from J, with 21 bases in between. The CDR3 length is 16 residues. CDR3 residues: CASSQPHPPHPDGYTF. In nucleotides, the CDR3 is TGCGCCAGCAGCCAACCCCATCCGCCCCATCCTGACGGCTACACCTTC.

The chain has TRBV4-2 and TRBJ2-5, with D hard to call. Trimming stripped 2 bases from V and 4 bases from J, with 11 bases between. CDR1 is LGHNA and CDR2 is YNFKEQ in the germline V gene. The CDR3 is 14 amino acids. The CDR3 is CASSQTTGRETQYF. The CDR3 coding sequence is TGTGCCAGCAGCCAAACGACGGGTCGAGAGACCCAGTACTTC.

The chain is built from TRBV2 and TRBJ1-2; no reliable D call. This CDR3 has 11 amino acids. CDR1 and CDR2 from the germline V gene are SNHLY and FYNNEI. V was pared by 4 bases and J by 7 bases, with 7 bases between. The CDR3 protein is CASSADGGYTF. The CDR3 DNA sequence: TGTGCCAGCAGTGCGGACGGTGGCTACACCTTC.

The V call is TRBV7-9, the J call TRBJ1-5, with TRBD1 matching over 9 bases. The CDR3 totals 15 residues. The V and J ends lost 3 bases and 5 bases, in that order; junction bases with no gene match: 5. Germline V lookup: CDR1 SEHNR, CDR2 FQNEAQ (reference sequence). Here the CDR3 reads CASSFGTGYDQPQHF. DNA of the CDR3: TGTGCCAGCAGCTTCGGGACAGGGTACGATCAGCCCCAGCATTTT.

The chain employs TRBV29-1 and TRBJ2-3; possible D gene TRBD1, 7 bases. This CDR3 is built from 11 residues. CDR1 and CDR2 (germline): SQVTM, ANQGSEA. The germline V and J ends were trimmed by 6 bases and 10 bases, with 14 bases remaining between them. CDR3 amino acids: CSVETGRSQYF. In nucleotides, the CDR3 is TGCAGCGTGGAGACAGGGAGGTCGCAGTATTTT.

The chain employs TRBV5-6 and TRBJ1-6; D not certain. Between the trimmed V and J ends, which lost 4 bases and 10 bases, there was a span of 12 bases. Germline lookup yields CDR1 SGHDT and CDR2 YYEEEE. The CDR3 is 13 residues long. The CDR3 DNA is TGTGCCAGCAGCCCGGTGGGTAACTCACCCCTCCACTTT. This gives the protein CASSPVGNSPLHF.

The rearrangement joins TRBV28 to TRBJ2-1, with D possibly being TRBD1 or TRBD2 (5 bases each). Germline lookup yields CDR1 MDHEN and CDR2 SYDVKM. Trimming pared 10 bases from V and 7 bases from J, leaving 11 bases between. The CDR3 contains 11 residues. In DNA, the CDR3 is TGTGCCACCCAGAGGGGTAATGAGCAGTTCTTC. Amino acids: CATQRGNEQFF.

V usage is TRBV4-1 and J usage is TRBJ1-1; 7 bases are a match to TRBD1. This CDR3 has 13 residues. The V gene end was trimmed by 1 base and the J gene end by 14 bases; junction bases not matched to a gene: 10. CDR1 and CDR2 (germline): MGHRA, YSYEKL. The CDR3 is CASSQAFEGQRFF. The DNA for the CDR3 is TGCGCCAGCAGCCAAGCTTTCGAGGGACAGAGGTTCTTT.

A few counts support this clone. The chain carries TRBV28 and TRBJ1-1, with D uncertain. Germline V gives CDR1 MDHEN, CDR2 SYDVKM. V lost 7 bases to trimming and J lost 3 bases, with 6 bases between them. This CDR3 is 11 amino acids long. CDR3 DNA: TGTGCCAGCAAGACCCACACTGAAGCTTTCTTT. It translates to CASKTHTEAFF.

V usage is TRBV14 and J usage is TRBJ2-1, with D uncertain. The CDR3 totals 14 residues. Between the trimmed V and J ends, which lost 4 bases and 0 bases, there was a span of 7 bases. Germline V gene data show CDR1 as SGHDN and CDR2 as FVKESK. The CDR3 coding sequence is TGTGCCAGCAGCCGTGTTAGCTCCTACAATGAGCAGTTCTTC. Translation gives CASSRVSSYNEQFF.

This clone was seen once. The V gene is TRBV28, the J gene TRBJ2-3; TRBD1 aligns across 9 bases. CDR3 size: 15 residues. V dropped 6 bases and J dropped 2; count of bases not matched to a gene: 6. Germline CDR1 MDHEN, CDR2 SYDVKM. The CDR3 spells CASSQWTGDTDTQYF. CDR3 DNA: TGTGCCAGCAGCCAATGGACAGGGGACACAGATACGCAGTATTTT.

This chain joins TRBV6-1 and TRBJ2-3; 11 nucleotides align to TRBD1. V dropped 5 bases and J dropped 9; count of bases not matched to a gene: 7. The germline CDR1 and CDR2 sequences are MNHNS and SASEGT. The CDR3 totals 14 residues. The CDR3 spells CASSSGTGGWTQYF. The CDR3, as DNA: TGTGCCAGCAGTTCCGGGACAGGGGGGTGGACGCAGTATTTT.

This chain connects TRBV12-5 to TRBJ2-1; 8 bases match TRBD2. The CDR3 has 15 residues. J gave up 5 bases and V 2 bases, and 5 bases lay outside the gene matches. Germline values: CDR1 LGHNT, CDR2 FRNRAP. This chain's CDR3 is CASGLSGSSHNEQFF. DNA of the CDR3: TGTGCTAGTGGTTTGAGCGGGAGCTCACACAATGAGCAGTTCTTC. The whole variable domain, remainder taken from reference TRBV12-5 and TRBJ2-1, is DARVTQTPRHKVTEMGQEVTMRCQPILGHNTVFWYRQTMMQGLELLAYFRNRAPLDDSGMPKDRFSAEMPDATLATLKIQPSEPRDSAVYFCASGLSGSSHNEQFFGPGTRLTVL.